The text below deals with one T cell receptor beta chain. This specimen comes from a study of blood T cell repertoires in COVID-19. Overall study context: Sources were T cells, B-cell-depleted T cells, or PBMCs; the material itself was cDNA or gDNA.

The length of the CDR3 is 19 residues. V dropped 1 base and J dropped 1; count of bases not matched to a gene: 10. Germline V lookup: CDR1 MGHRA, CDR2 YSYEKL. Original data processing: The authors estimated nucleated cell counts from reference gene primer amplification. The method was immunoSEQ multiplex PCR; TCRdb's version includes in-frame clones alone and lacks a portion of them. V and J calls and clone size are copied from that table; D and trimming were computed from the DNA. The profile shows roughly 24,000 clones, less than 90% of them singletons. The chain joins TRBV4-1 to TRBJ1-1; TRBD1 matches at 12 bases. The source of this sequence is a man aged 65-85 years with COVID-19, enrolled during active disease. The source material was peripheral blood. The DNA of the CDR3 is TGCGCCAGCAGCCAAGTTCCGGGACAGGGGGCGGCGAGGAACACTGAAGCTTTCTTT. Protein: CASSQVPGQGAARNTEAFF.